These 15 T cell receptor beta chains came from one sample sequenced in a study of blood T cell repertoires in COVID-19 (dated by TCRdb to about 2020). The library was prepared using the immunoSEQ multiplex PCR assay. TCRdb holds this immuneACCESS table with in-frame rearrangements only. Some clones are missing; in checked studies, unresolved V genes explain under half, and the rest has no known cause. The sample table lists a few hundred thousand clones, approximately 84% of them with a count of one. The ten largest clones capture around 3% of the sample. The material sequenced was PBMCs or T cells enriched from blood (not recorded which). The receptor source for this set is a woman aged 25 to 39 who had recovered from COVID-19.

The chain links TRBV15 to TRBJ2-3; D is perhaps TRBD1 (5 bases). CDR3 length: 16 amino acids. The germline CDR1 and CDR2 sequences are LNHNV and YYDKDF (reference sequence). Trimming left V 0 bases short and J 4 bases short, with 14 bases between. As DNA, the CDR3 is TGTGCCACCAGCAGAGAAAGGGGTCACGATGCAGATACGCAGTATTTT. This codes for CATSRERGHDADTQYF.

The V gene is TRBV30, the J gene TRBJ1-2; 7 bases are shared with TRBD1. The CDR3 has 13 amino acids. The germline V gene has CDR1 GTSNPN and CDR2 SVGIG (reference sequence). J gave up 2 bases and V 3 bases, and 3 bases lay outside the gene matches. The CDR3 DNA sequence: TGTGCCTGGAGACGACAGGGCAACTATGGCTACACCTTC. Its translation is CAWRRQGNYGYTF.

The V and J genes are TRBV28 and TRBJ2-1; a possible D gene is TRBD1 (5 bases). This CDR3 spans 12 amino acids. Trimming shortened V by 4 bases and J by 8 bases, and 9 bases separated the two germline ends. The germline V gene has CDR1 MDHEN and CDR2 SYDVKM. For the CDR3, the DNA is TGTGCCAGCAGTTCCCAAGGGGATGAGCAGTTCTTC. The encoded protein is CASSSQGDEQFF.

The CDR3 coding sequence is TGCGCCAGCGGCCAGGGGAACGAGCAGTACTTC. Protein product: CASGQGNEQYF. This chain connects TRBV5-1 to TRBJ2-7; maybe TRBD1 (6 bases). V shed 7 bases and J shed 5 bases, with 10 bases lying between them. The CDR3 runs to 11 residues. The germline CDR1 and CDR2 sequences are SGHRS and YFSETQ.

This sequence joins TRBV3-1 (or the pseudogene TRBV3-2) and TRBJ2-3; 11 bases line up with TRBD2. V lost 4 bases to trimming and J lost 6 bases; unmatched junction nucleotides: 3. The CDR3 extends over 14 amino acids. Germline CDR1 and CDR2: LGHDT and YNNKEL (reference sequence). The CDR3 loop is CASSLGLAGDTQYF. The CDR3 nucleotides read TGTGCCAGCAGCCTTGGACTAGCGGGTGATACGCAGTATTTT.

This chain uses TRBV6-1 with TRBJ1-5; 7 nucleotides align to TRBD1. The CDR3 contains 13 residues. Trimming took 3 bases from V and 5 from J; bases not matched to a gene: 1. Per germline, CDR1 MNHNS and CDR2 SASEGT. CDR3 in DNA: TGTGCCAGCAGTGACGGGACAGATCAGCCCCAGCATTTT. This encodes CASSDGTDQPQHF.

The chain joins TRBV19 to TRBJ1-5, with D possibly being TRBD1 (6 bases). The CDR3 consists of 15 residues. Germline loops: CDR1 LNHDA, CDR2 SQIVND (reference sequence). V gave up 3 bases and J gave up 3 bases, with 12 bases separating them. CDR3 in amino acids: CASSIAWGPNQPQHF. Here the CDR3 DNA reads TGTGCCAGTAGTATCGCATGGGGGCCCAATCAGCCCCAGCATTTT.

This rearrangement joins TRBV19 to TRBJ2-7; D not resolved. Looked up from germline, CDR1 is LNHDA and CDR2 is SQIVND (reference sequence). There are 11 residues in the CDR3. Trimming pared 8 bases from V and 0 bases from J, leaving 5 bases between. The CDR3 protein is CASPYSYEQYF. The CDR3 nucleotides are TGTGCCAGTCCCTACTCCTACGAGCAGTACTTC.

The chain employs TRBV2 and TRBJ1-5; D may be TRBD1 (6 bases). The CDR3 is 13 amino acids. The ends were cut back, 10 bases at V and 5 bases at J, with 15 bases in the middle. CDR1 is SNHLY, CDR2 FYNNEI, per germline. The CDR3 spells CAISRGRDQPQHF. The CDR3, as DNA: TGTGCCATTTCCAGGGGTCGGGATCAGCCCCAGCATTTT.

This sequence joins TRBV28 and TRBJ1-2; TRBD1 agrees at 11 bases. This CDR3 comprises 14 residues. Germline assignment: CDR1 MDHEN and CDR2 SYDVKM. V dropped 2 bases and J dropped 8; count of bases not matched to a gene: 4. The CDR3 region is CASSLPRDRGGYTF. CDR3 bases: TGTGCCAGCAGTTTACCACGGGACAGGGGGGGCTACACCTTC.

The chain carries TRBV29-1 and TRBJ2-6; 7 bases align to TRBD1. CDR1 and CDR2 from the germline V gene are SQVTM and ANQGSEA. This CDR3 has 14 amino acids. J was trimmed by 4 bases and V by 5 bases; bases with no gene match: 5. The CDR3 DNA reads TGCAGCGTTACAGGGGTGGCCGGGGCCAACGTCCTGACTTTC. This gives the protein CSVTGVAGANVLTF.

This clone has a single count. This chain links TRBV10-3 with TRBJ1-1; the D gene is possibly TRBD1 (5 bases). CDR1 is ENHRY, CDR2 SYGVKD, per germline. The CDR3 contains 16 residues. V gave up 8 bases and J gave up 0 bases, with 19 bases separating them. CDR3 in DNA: TGTGCCATCCAGAAATGGGGCGATCAGATGAACACTGAAGCTTTCTTT. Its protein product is CAIQKWGDQMNTEAFF.

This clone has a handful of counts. The DNA of the CDR3 is TGTGCCAGCAGTGTTCAGTCTTCTGGAAACACCATATATTTT. Translated: CASSVQSSGNTIYF. The V and J genes are TRBV9 and TRBJ1-3; D gene unclear. The V end was cut by 5 bases, the J end by 1 base, with 10 bases between. Per germline, CDR1 SGDLS and CDR2 YYNGEE. The CDR3 has 14 amino acids.

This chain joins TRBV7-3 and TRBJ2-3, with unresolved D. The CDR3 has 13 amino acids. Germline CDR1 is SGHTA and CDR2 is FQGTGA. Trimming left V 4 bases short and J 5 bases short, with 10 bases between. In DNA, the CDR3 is TGTGCCAGCAGCTCCTGGGCAAAAGATACGCAGTATTTT. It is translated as CASSSWAKDTQYF.

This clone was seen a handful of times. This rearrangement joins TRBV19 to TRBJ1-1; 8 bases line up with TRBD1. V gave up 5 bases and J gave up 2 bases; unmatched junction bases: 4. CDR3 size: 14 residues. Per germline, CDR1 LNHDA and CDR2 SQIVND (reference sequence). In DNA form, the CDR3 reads TGTGCCAGTAGTGAGACAGGGGTAAACACTGAAGCTTTCTTT. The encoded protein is CASSETGVNTEAFF.